Below are 27 T cell receptor beta chains sequenced from a single sample in a study of cytomegalovirus exposure and HLA in healthy donors. 60 Vbeta and 13 Jbeta primers were used in PCR. Sequenced by immunoSEQ multiplex PCR; TCRdb stores in-frame clones only, minus some. The sample contains about 110,000 clones, roughly 63% of which appear only once. Sequenced material: PBMCs. The receptors were sampled from a woman between 70 and 85 years old in good health and CMV-seropositive.

The V call is TRBV4-3, the J call TRBJ2-1; 8 positions agree with TRBD2. Germline V CDR1 and CDR2: LGHNA, YSLEER. V dropped 0 bases and J dropped 3; count of bases not matched to a gene: 4. The CDR3 totals 16 residues. This chain's CDR3 is CASSQERGGLYNEQFF. CDR3 sequence (DNA): TGCGCCAGCAGCCAAGAACGGGGGGGGCTCTACAATGAGCAGTTCTTC.

The chain combines TRBV30 with TRBJ1-1; D might be TRBD1 (6 bases). Trimming left V 4 bases short and J 1 base short, with 13 bases between. The CDR3 is made up of 14 amino acids. Germline values: CDR1 GTSNPN, CDR2 SVGIG (reference sequence). Here the CDR3 reads CAWKTGHPNTEAFF. CDR3 bases: TGTGCCTGGAAAACGGGACACCCGAACACTGAAGCTTTCTTT.

The CDR3 protein is CATRDRSMNTEAFF. The CDR3 DNA reads TGTGCCACCCGGGACAGATCCATGAACACTGAAGCTTTCTTT. The V gene is TRBV7-9, the J gene TRBJ1-1; 7 bases line up with TRBD1. This CDR3 spans 14 amino acids. Looked up from germline, CDR1 is SEHNR and CDR2 is FQNEAQ (reference sequence). V was clipped by 10 bases and J by 0 bases; unmatched bases: 8.

The V call is TRBV7-2, the J call TRBJ2-3; the match to TRBD2 covers 7 bases. Germline lookup yields CDR1 SGHTA and CDR2 FQGNSA. Germline trimming cut 0 bases from V and 6 bases from J; bases unmatched to any gene: 6. The CDR3 consists of 15 residues. This CDR3 reads CASSLASTSADTQYF. CDR3 nucleotides: TGTGCCAGCAGCTTAGCATCTACTAGCGCCGATACGCAGTATTTT.

The genes are TRBV5-1 and TRBJ1-4; 7 bases line up with TRBD1. CDR3 length: 14 amino acids. CDR1 is SGHRS and CDR2 is YFSETQ in the germline V gene. V shed 7 bases, J shed 5 bases, and the junction held 8 bases outside the gene matches. CDR3 residues: CASGPGQLNEKLFF. CDR3 bases: TGCGCCAGCGGACCGGGACAGCTAAATGAAAAACTGTTTTTT.

The genes are TRBV6-5 and TRBJ1-3; D possibly corresponds to TRBD1 (5 bases). The CDR3 is 16 residues long. V lost 0 bases and J lost 2, with 11 bases in between. In germline, CDR1 is MNHEY, CDR2 SVGAGI. The CDR3 here is CASSYSASGTGNTIYF. The CDR3 DNA reads as TGTGCCAGCAGTTACTCGGCATCAGGGACTGGAAACACCATATATTTT.

The V call is TRBV19, the J call TRBJ1-1, with D hard to call. The CDR3 is 13 residues long. The ends were cut back, 3 bases at V and 4 bases at J, with 9 bases in the middle. Germline loops: CDR1 LNHDA, CDR2 SQIVND (reference sequence). In DNA form, the CDR3 reads TGTGCCAGTAGTATTCTAGGAAGCACTGAAGCTTTCTTT. The encoded protein is CASSILGSTEAFF.

The chain is built from TRBV7-2 and TRBJ2-7; perhaps TRBD1 as D (5 bases). The CDR3 is 13 residues long. Germline V CDR1 and CDR2: SGHTA, FQGNSA. V lost 7 bases and J lost 2, with 12 bases in between. The CDR3 is CASTLRQTYEQYF. The CDR3 nucleotides read TGTGCCAGCACTTTGCGACAGACCTACGAGCAGTACTTC.

The chain couples TRBV7-2 to TRBJ2-1; 10 nucleotides align to TRBD1. V was pared by 4 bases and J by 8 bases, with 5 bases of the junction left unmatched. Germline V gene data show CDR1 as SGHTA and CDR2 as FQGNSA. CDR3 length: 14 residues. The DNA for the CDR3 is TGTGCCAGCAGCTACGGACAGGGGGTCGATGAGCAGTTCTTC. As protein: CASSYGQGVDEQFF.

The chain carries TRBV18 and TRBJ1-1, with D unclear. The CDR3 is 14 residues long. Between the trimmed V and J ends, which lost 1 base and 0 bases, there was a span of 6 bases. The germline CDR1 and CDR2 sequences are KGHSH and LQKENI. The CDR3 sequence is CASSPRQMNTEAFF. CDR3 in DNA: TGTGCCAGCTCACCACGGCAGATGAACACTGAAGCTTTCTTT.

This rearrangement joins TRBV7-2 to TRBJ2-1, with TRBD2 identical over 11 bases. The CDR3 covers 17 residues. V was clipped by 7 bases and J by 2 bases; unmatched bases: 10. Germline V gene sequence: CDR1 SGHTA, CDR2 FQGNSA. The CDR3 bases are TGTGCCAGCACCGATCCGACTAGCGGGGACACCTACAATGAGCAGTTCTTC. This sequence encodes CASTDPTSGDTYNEQFF.

DNA for the CDR3: TGTGCCAGCTCACGCCGGACTAGCGGGGTCCAAGAGACCCAGTACTTC. As protein: CASSRRTSGVQETQYF. The chain employs TRBV18 and TRBJ2-5; 12 nucleotides agree with TRBD2. J gave up 1 base and V 4 bases, and 4 bases lay outside the gene matches. This CDR3 is 16 amino acids long. Germline V gene lookup returns CDR1 KGHSH and CDR2 LQKENI.

This clone showed up just a few times. Distinct nucleotide sequences in the sample also encode this CDR3. The chain uses TRBV27 and TRBJ1-6; D gene ambiguous. In germline, CDR1 is MNHEY, CDR2 SMNVEV (reference sequence). V dropped 3 bases and J dropped 0 bases, with 6 bases sitting between them. The CDR3 covers 15 residues. In nucleotides, the CDR3 is TGTGCCAGCAGTTTTGGCAGCTCCTATAATTCACCCCTCCACTTT. It encodes CASSFGSSYNSPLHF.

The chain couples TRBV2 to TRBJ1-5; no clear D. This CDR3 has 14 residues. Between the trimmed V and J ends, which lost 9 bases and 2 bases, there was a span of 14 bases. Germline CDR1 is SNHLY and CDR2 is FYNNEI. In nucleotides, the CDR3 is TGTGCCAGGACGGGTGGTTGGGGCAATCAGCCCCAGCATTTT. Translating gives CARTGGWGNQPQHF.

The genes are TRBV10-3 and TRBJ2-3; 7 bases line up with TRBD2. The V gene's germline CDR1 is ENHRY and CDR2 SYGVKD. Losses at the gene ends were 2 bases for V and 6 bases for J; bases not matched to a gene: 5. The CDR3 totals 14 residues. The CDR3 DNA is TGTGCCATCAGTGAGAGGCGGGGAGGGGATACGCAGTATTTT. It is translated as CAISERRGGDTQYF.

J is TRBJ2-2 and V is TRBV11-3; D is perhaps TRBD2 (5 bases). Germline assignment: CDR1 SGHNT and CDR2 YENEEA. The CDR3 contains 15 residues. V lost 5 bases to trimming and J lost 4 bases, with 14 bases between them. CDR3 protein: CASSLGPSSTGELFF. CDR3 sequence (DNA): TGTGCCAGCAGCCTCGGGCCTAGCTCCACCGGGGAGCTGTTTTTT.

This clone was observed a handful of times. The V and J genes are TRBV6-1 and TRBJ2-5; 8 nucleotides align to TRBD2. Germline trimming cut 5 bases from V and 1 base from J; bases unmatched to any gene: 3. In germline, CDR1 is MNHNS, CDR2 SASEGT. CDR3 length equals 14 residues. CDR3: CASSTGGAQETQYF. The CDR3 region has the DNA TGTGCCAGCAGTACGGGGGGGGCCCAAGAGACCCAGTACTTC.

This clone appeared a single time. This rearrangement joins TRBV5-1 to TRBJ1-2, with TRBD1 identical over 9 bases. CDR1 is SGHRS and CDR2 is YFSETQ in the germline V gene. The CDR3 covers 14 residues. The trim removed 0 bases at V and 5 bases at J, leaving 2 bases unmatched. CDR3 region: CASSLEGQGYGYTF. CDR3 coding DNA: TGCGCCAGCAGCTTGGAGGGACAGGGATATGGCTACACCTTC.

The chain joins TRBV5-8 to TRBJ2-1; TRBD1 might be the D (5 bases). The CDR3 covers 13 residues. The germline V gene encodes CDR1 SGHTS and CDR2 YDEGEE. Trimming pared 9 bases from V and 8 bases from J, leaving 18 bases between. The CDR3 bases are TGTGCCATCAGACAGTCCGTCCTCGATGAGCAGTTCTTC. Amino acid sequence: CAIRQSVLDEQFF. The variable domain in full, with the rest retrieved from reference TRBV5-8 and TRBJ2-1, is EAGVTQSPTHLIKTRGQQATLRCSPISGHTSVYWYQQALGLGLQFLLWYDEGEERNRGNFPPRFSGRQFPNYSSELNVNALELEDSALYLCAIRQSVLDEQFFGPGTRLTVL.

V gene TRBV5-1 combines with J gene TRBJ1-1, with D possibly TRBD1 on 6 matching bases. V dropped 4 bases and J dropped 0 bases, with 10 bases sitting between them. The germline gives CDR1 SGHRS, CDR2 YFSETQ. This CDR3 has 14 residues. The CDR3 DNA reads as TGCGCCAGCAGCGCGGACAGACTGAACACTGAAGCTTTCTTT. Residues: CASSADRLNTEAFF.

This chain connects TRBV19 to TRBJ1-3, with 7 bases lining up with TRBD1. The V gene's germline CDR1 is LNHDA and CDR2 SQIVND (reference sequence). V lost 4 bases and J lost 0; bases outside the gene matches: 9. CDR3 size: 17 residues. The CDR3, as DNA: TGTGCCAGTAGTACCTTCTACAGGGGCGGCTCTGGAAACACCATATATTTT. It encodes CASSTFYRGGSGNTIYF.

The genes are TRBV7-9 and TRBJ1-4; D remains unclear. Per germline, CDR1 SEHNR and CDR2 FQNEAQ (reference sequence). With 5 bases removed from V and 4 bases from J, the gap between germline ends came to 11 bases. This CDR3 region has 14 residues. Written as DNA, the CDR3 is TGTGCCAGCAGCCTCGACGGACTTAATGAAAAACTGTTTTTT. It encodes CASSLDGLNEKLFF.

J is TRBJ2-5 and V is TRBV7-2; 8 nucleotides align to TRBD2. Trimming cost V 3 bases and J 3 bases; bases outside gene matches: 3. Germline V gene sequence: CDR1 SGHTA, CDR2 FQGNSA. The CDR3 is 14 amino acids. CDR3 loop: CASSFGGAEETQYF. The CDR3 DNA sequence: TGTGCCAGCAGCTTCGGGGGGGCTGAAGAGACCCAGTACTTC.

This clone was observed a handful of times. The rearrangement joins TRBV27 to TRBJ2-1, with 11 nucleotides matching TRBD2. V lost 4 bases and J lost 6; bases outside the gene matches: 5. This CDR3 region has 15 residues. Germline CDR1 reads MNHEY; CDR2 reads SMNVEV (reference sequence). Written as DNA, the CDR3 is TGTGCCAGCAGTTCCGGACTAGCGGGCGTCAATGAGCAGTTCTTC. As protein: CASSSGLAGVNEQFF.

This clone was seen a handful of times. The chain couples TRBV28 to TRBJ1-4; D not certain. V dropped 7 bases and J dropped 0 bases, with 15 bases sitting between them. Germline CDR1 reads MDHEN; CDR2 reads SYDVKM. The CDR3 is made up of 16 amino acids. The CDR3 loop is CASTPLDSTTNEKLFF. CDR3 DNA sequence: TGTGCCAGCACGCCGTTGGACTCAACAACTAATGAAAAACTGTTTTTT.

The chain joins TRBV4-1 to TRBJ1-2; D gene uncertain. Germline assignment: CDR1 MGHRA and CDR2 YSYEKL. The V and J ends lost 4 bases and 0 bases respectively, with 12 bases between them. CDR3 length: 15 residues. In nucleotides, the CDR3 is TGCGCCAGCAGCCCTCAAGGGAGTACTAACTATGGCTACACCTTC. Translation: CASSPQGSTNYGYTF.

The V call is TRBV19, the J call TRBJ2-5; tentatively, D is TRBD1 (5 bases). Germline CDR1 LNHDA, CDR2 SQIVND (reference sequence). The CDR3 totals 14 residues. V lost 2 bases and J 4 bases, leaving 11 bases between the germline ends. The CDR3 here is CASSITGIIETQYF. CDR3 in DNA: TGTGCCAGTAGTATAACAGGCATAATAGAGACCCAGTACTTC.